This TCR beta chain was captured in a study of T cell changes during pregnancy in multiple sclerosis. CDR1 and CDR2 (germline): MNHEY, SMNVEV (reference sequence). V was shortened by 5 bases and J by 4 bases, with 11 bases between the two germline ends. The CDR3 sequence is 13 residues long. Only in-frame clones appear in the TCRdb table, and some are missing; sequencing was by immunoSEQ multiplex PCR. The sample has about 40,000 clones, approximately 94% seen once; the top ten hold approximately 1.7%. The clonotype comes from a female donor with multiple sclerosis, enrolled in a pregnancy study. Here the sequenced sample was peripheral blood, taken in the third trimester of pregnancy. This chain joins TRBV27 and TRBJ1-1, with a possible D match to TRBD1 (6 bases). The CDR3 spells CASSHRVTTEAFF. For the CDR3, the DNA is TGTGCCAGCAGTCACAGGGTAACCACTGAAGCTTTCTTT.